This T cell receptor (beta chain) emerged from a study of blood T cell repertoires in COVID-19. The method was immunoSEQ multiplex PCR; TCRdb's version includes in-frame clones alone and lacks a portion of them. The sample contains around 200,000 clones, approximately 82% of which appear only once. This receptor was obtained from a man in his forties with active or convalescent COVID-19. Sequenced sample: peripheral blood.

The CDR3 DNA reads as TGCAGCGTGACCACAGGGTTGGAAGAAAAACTGTTTTTT. Translation: CSVTTGLEEKLFF. This chain joins TRBV29-1 and TRBJ1-4; D may be TRBD1 (6 bases). This CDR3 has 13 residues. V was clipped by 6 bases and J by 8 bases, with 16 bases between them. Germline V gene lookup returns CDR1 SQVTM and CDR2 ANQGSEA.